The sequence of this T cell receptor beta chain was determined in a study of T cell responses to AZD1222 COVID-19 vaccine. The repertoire was sequenced with immunoSEQ multiplex PCR; TCRdb's copy has only in-frame clones and lacks some. This repertoire shows about 150,000 clones, more than 70% found once; its top ten account for around 3.4%. This clone was counted once. Antigen unknown. Per germline, CDR1 SGHNT and CDR2 YENEEA. The V gene lost 4 bases and the J gene lost 8 bases, with 15 bases spanning the gap. The CDR3 covers 15 residues. General study findings and limits: Donors, mostly white British, included more females; clonal diversity was possibly underestimated. None of the repertoires were sampled until the peak T cell response had passed. Vaccine-associated CD4 TCRs ranged over spike, dominating at 160-218 and 743-854.

The starting material was peripheral blood, obtained on day 0 of MenACWY control vaccination. This sequence was found in an adult in good health. The chain couples TRBV11-3 to TRBJ1-6; D may be TRBD1 (6 bases). The CDR3: CASSYSTGGYSPLHF. The CDR3 region has the DNA TGTGCCAGCAGCTATTCGACAGGAGGATATTCACCCCTCCACTTT.